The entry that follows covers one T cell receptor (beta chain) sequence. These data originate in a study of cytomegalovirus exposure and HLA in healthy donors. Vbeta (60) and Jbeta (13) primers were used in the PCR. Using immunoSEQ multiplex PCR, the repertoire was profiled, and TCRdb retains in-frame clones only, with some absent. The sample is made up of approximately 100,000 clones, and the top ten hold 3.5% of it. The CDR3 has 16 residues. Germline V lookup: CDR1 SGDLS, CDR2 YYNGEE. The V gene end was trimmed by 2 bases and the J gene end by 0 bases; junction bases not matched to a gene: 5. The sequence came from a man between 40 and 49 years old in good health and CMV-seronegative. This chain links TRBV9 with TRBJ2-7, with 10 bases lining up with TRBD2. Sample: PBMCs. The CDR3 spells CASSVLSGGPSYEQYF. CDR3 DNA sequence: TGTGCCAGCAGCGTCCTTAGCGGGGGGCCCTCCTACGAGCAGTACTTC.